This T cell receptor (beta chain) was sequenced during a study of cytomegalovirus exposure and HLA in healthy donors. Study-wide context: The study placed 70% to 85% of its 350 to 400 genotyped donors in the Caucasian-associated ancestry cluster.

PCR used 60 Vbeta primers and 13 Jbeta primers. Original handling: Roughly 11 million shared chains were among the roughly 80 million unique TCR beta chains that a later analysis counted. Data came from immunoSEQ multiplex PCR; TCRdb stores just in-frame clones and leaves some out. V, J and clone size reflect that table, while D and trimming were determined from the DNA. The table includes roughly 73,000 clones, 75% detected once. The sequenced sample consisted of PBMCs. This TCR came from a man aged 70-80 years in good health and CMV-seronegative.

CDR3 residues: CASSLVQGNYGYTF. CDR3 nucleotide sequence: TGCGCCAGCAGCTTGGTACAGGGCAACTATGGCTACACCTTC. The V and J genes are TRBV5-1 and TRBJ1-2, with D possibly TRBD1 on 6 matching bases. Trimming stripped 0 bases from V and 2 bases from J, with 8 bases between. The CDR3 is made up of 14 amino acids. The germline CDR1 and CDR2 sequences are SGHRS and YFSETQ.